Listed here are 30 T cell receptor beta chains from one sample, sequenced in a study of blood T cell repertoires in COVID-19. The repertoire was sequenced with immunoSEQ multiplex PCR; TCRdb's copy has only in-frame clones and lacks some. The profile shows 250,000 to 400,000 clones, roughly 90% of them singletons. The sequenced sample consisted of peripheral blood. The origin of the receptors is a woman aged 30 to 39 with COVID-19, enrolled during active disease.

J is TRBJ2-3 and V is TRBV6-5; D possibly corresponds to TRBD2 (5 bases). V was pared by 5 bases and J by 3 bases, with 9 bases between. The germline gives CDR1 MNHEY, CDR2 SVGAGI. CDR3 size: 13 residues. CDR3 DNA: TGTGCCAGCAGTCCACAGCGGACAGATACGCAGTATTTT. Translation gives CASSPQRTDTQYF.

The chain couples TRBV27 to TRBJ2-5, with unresolved D. Trimming cost V 3 bases and J 2 bases, with 4 bases left between them. The CDR3 spans 12 residues. In germline, CDR1 is MNHEY, CDR2 SMNVEV (reference sequence). The CDR3 spells CASSFQQETQYF. The CDR3 DNA is TGTGCCAGCAGTTTTCAGCAAGAGACCCAGTACTTC.

The chain is built from TRBV28 and TRBJ1-1; tentatively, D is TRBD1 (5 bases). Looked up from germline, CDR1 is MDHEN and CDR2 is SYDVKM. The CDR3 has 14 residues. Trimming shortened V by 7 bases and J by 5 bases, and 17 bases separated the two germline ends. CDR3 amino acids: CASTGGGMSTEAFF. CDR3 in DNA: TGTGCCAGCACGGGGGGTGGAATGAGTACTGAAGCTTTCTTT.

The chain has TRBV2 and TRBJ1-1, with a possible D match to TRBD1 (6 bases). CDR1 and CDR2 from the germline V gene are SNHLY and FYNNEI. This CDR3 is built from 15 residues. Trimming left V 6 bases short and J 4 bases short, with 18 bases between. The CDR3 loop is CASSPRVQGSTEAFF. The CDR3 coding sequence is TGTGCCAGCAGCCCTAGGGTACAGGGTAGCACTGAAGCTTTCTTT.

The chain is built from TRBV6-5 and TRBJ2-1, with D possibly matching TRBD2 (6 bases). Germline lookup yields CDR1 MNHEY and CDR2 SVGAGI. The CDR3 spans 14 residues. The ends were cut back, 6 bases at V and 7 bases at J, with 16 bases in the middle. CDR3 sequence: CASRQPGLLNEQFF. As DNA, the CDR3 is TGTGCCAGCAGACAACCGGGACTCCTTAATGAGCAGTTCTTC.

This clone was counted once. The chain uses TRBV5-6 and TRBJ1-4; 8 bases agree with TRBD1. V lost 4 bases to trimming and J lost 10 bases; unmatched junction nucleotides: 3. The CDR3 spans 12 residues. CDR1 SGHDT and CDR2 YYEEEE come from the germline V gene. CDR3 in amino acids: CASSTGGGKLFF. In DNA, the CDR3 is TGTGCCAGCAGCACAGGGGGGGGAAAACTGTTTTTT.

The chain recombines TRBV3-1 (or the pseudogene TRBV3-2) with TRBJ2-1; a weak D match, TRBD1 (6 bases). Looked up from germline, CDR1 is LGHDT and CDR2 is YNNKEL (reference sequence). The V and J ends lost 4 bases and 5 bases respectively, with 6 bases between them. The CDR3 has 12 amino acids. The CDR3 is CASSRTDNEQFF. CDR3 sequence (DNA): TGTGCCAGCAGCCGGACAGACAATGAGCAGTTCTTC.

This sequence joins TRBV5-1 and TRBJ1-3; 7 bases fit TRBD1. CDR3 length equals 16 residues. Germline values: CDR1 SGHRS, CDR2 YFSETQ. The ends lost 3 bases at V and 0 bases at J; junction bases unmatched: 6. CDR3 bases: TGCGCCAGCAGCTCGGTCACAGGGGACTCTGGAAACACCATATATTTT. Translation gives CASSSVTGDSGNTIYF.

This chain links TRBV28 with TRBJ2-7, with 16 nucleotides matching TRBD2. CDR3 size: 18 residues. V trimming: 1 base; J trimming: 7 bases; junction bases outside the gene matches: 10. Germline V gene sequence: CDR1 MDHEN, CDR2 SYDVKM. CDR3 in amino acids: CASSLSGLAGGSEGEQYF. The DNA for the CDR3 is TGTGCCAGCAGTTTATCGGGACTAGCGGGAGGGAGCGAAGGGGAGCAGTACTTC.

The chain carries TRBV24-1 and TRBJ1-2; D call uncertain. Deletions cut 4 bases from V and 6 bases from J, with 11 bases between. Germline lookup yields CDR1 KGHDR and CDR2 SFDVKD. The CDR3 spans 13 residues. The CDR3 here is CATSDSGYNGYTF. In DNA, the CDR3 is TGTGCCACCAGTGACTCGGGGTATAATGGCTACACCTTC.

This clone was observed once. This chain joins TRBV5-8 and TRBJ2-1, with 7 nucleotides matching TRBD2. V lost 1 base to trimming and J lost 3 bases; unmatched junction nucleotides: 7. This CDR3 has 16 amino acids. Germline V gene data show CDR1 as SGHTS and CDR2 as YDEGEE. CDR3 DNA sequence: TGTGCCAGCAGCTTGAGGAAACTAGCGTACTACAATGAGCAGTTCTTC. Translated, it gives CASSLRKLAYYNEQFF. Full variable domain (outside the CDR3, taken from reference TRBV5-8 and TRBJ2-1): EAGVTQSPTHLIKTRGQQATLRCSPISGHTSVYWYQQALGLGLQFLLWYDEGEERNRGNFPPRFSGRQFPNYSSELNVNALELEDSALYLCASSLRKLAYYNEQFFGPGTRLTVL.

This clone was observed a few times. The J gene is TRBJ2-7, the V gene TRBV18, with 9 positions matching TRBD1. This CDR3 spans 17 amino acids. V shed 6 bases and J 5 bases; nucleotides not matched to a gene: 17. The germline gives CDR1 KGHSH, CDR2 LQKENI. CDR3 sequence reads: CASSLLPGTGIFDEQYF. The CDR3 nucleotides read TGTGCCAGCTCCCTCCTTCCCGGGACAGGGATCTTCGACGAGCAGTACTTC.

This clone was seen a handful of times. The chain combines TRBV27 with TRBJ1-4, with 8 bases that match TRBD1. V dropped 4 bases and J dropped 4; count of bases not matched to a gene: 2. The CDR3 is 14 residues long. Per germline, CDR1 MNHEY and CDR2 SMNVEV (reference sequence). The CDR3 loop is CASSSTGGNEKLFF. CDR3 nucleotide sequence: TGTGCCAGCAGTTCCACAGGGGGTAATGAAAAACTGTTTTTT.

The chain carries TRBV10-3 and TRBJ2-1, with a possible D match to TRBD2 (5 bases). Trimming removed 10 bases at V and 4 bases at J, with 17 bases between. The CDR3 runs to 14 residues. The germline V gene has CDR1 ENHRY and CDR2 SYGVKD. CDR3 in amino acids: CASTSAQAYNEQFF. The CDR3 coding sequence is TGTGCCAGCACTAGTGCCCAAGCTTACAATGAGCAGTTCTTC.

The chain is built from TRBV2 and TRBJ1-1; the D gene is possibly TRBD1 (5 bases). Germline V gene lookup returns CDR1 SNHLY and CDR2 FYNNEI. V lost 2 bases and J 2 bases, leaving 9 bases between the germline ends. The length of the CDR3 is 14 residues. The CDR3 sequence: CASSETGRNTEAFF. Written as DNA, the CDR3 is TGTGCCAGCAGTGAAACAGGACGAAACACTGAAGCTTTCTTT.

This clone was seen a handful of times. V gene TRBV6-1 combines with J gene TRBJ2-2; D possibly corresponds to TRBD1 (6 bases). The germline gives CDR1 MNHNS, CDR2 SASEGT. V lost 3 bases, J lost 6 bases, and 14 bases lay in between. CDR3 length: 15 residues. DNA for the CDR3: TGTGCCAGCAGTGATCTGAGGGGGTTTGCCGGGGAGCTGTTTTTT. Protein sequence: CASSDLRGFAGELFF.

The chain combines TRBV11-3 with TRBJ2-3; D possibly corresponds to TRBD2 (6 bases). V lost 5 bases to trimming and J lost 0 bases, with 12 bases between them. Germline V gene sequence: CDR1 SGHNT, CDR2 YENEEA. This CDR3 has 15 residues. The CDR3 bases are TGTGCCAGCAGCCGTAGCGGATCTAGCACAGATACGCAGTATTTT. It is translated as CASSRSGSSTDTQYF.

The CDR3 is CASSSRDGTGAGNTIYF. The CDR3 region has the DNA TGTGCCAGCAGTTCTCGGGACGGGACAGGGGCTGGAAACACCATATATTTT. The chain is built from TRBV28 and TRBJ1-3; 10 bases match TRBD1. The CDR3 has 17 amino acids. Germline V lookup: CDR1 MDHEN, CDR2 SYDVKM. The ends lost 4 bases at V and 2 bases at J; junction bases unmatched: 8.

V gene TRBV12-3 or TRBV12-4 combines with J gene TRBJ1-2; D is possibly TRBD1 (6 bases). The CDR3 extends over 13 amino acids. V lost 6 bases and J 3 bases, leaving 11 bases between the germline ends. The CDR3 reads CASRRDTDYGYTF. The CDR3 DNA reads as TGTGCCAGCAGACGGGACACGGACTATGGCTACACCTTC.

This chain connects TRBV27 to TRBJ1-2; 11 bases match TRBD1. The CDR3 is made up of 15 amino acids. Germline V gene data show CDR1 as MNHEY and CDR2 as SMNVEV (reference sequence). J was trimmed by 4 bases and V by 5 bases; bases with no gene match: 6. The CDR3 loop reads CASSPGQGAFYGYTF. DNA for the CDR3: TGTGCCAGCAGTCCCGGACAGGGGGCCTTCTATGGCTACACCTTC.

This clone was picked up one time. The chain recombines TRBV29-1 with TRBJ2-1; 12 nucleotides align to TRBD2. V was clipped by 4 bases and J by 9 bases; unmatched bases: 13. The CDR3 is 16 residues long. Germline CDR1 is SQVTM and CDR2 is ANQGSEA. The CDR3 DNA sequence: TGCAGCGTTGGCCCCCCTAGCGGGAGGGGAGATAGTGAGCAGTTCTTC. It yields the protein CSVGPPSGRGDSEQFF.

The chain has TRBV21-1 and TRBJ1-3. TRBV21-1 is a recognized pseudogene. The CDR3 totals 15 residues. CDR3 DNA: TGTGCCAGCAGCAAAGCGGTAGAGTCCGGAAACACCATATATTTT. Its translation is CASSKAVESGNTIYF.

Only one count was recorded for this clone. The rearrangement links TRBV28 to TRBJ1-2, with 11 bases lining up with TRBD1. The V and J ends lost 6 bases and 8 bases, in that order; junction bases with no gene match: 11. The germline gives CDR1 MDHEN, CDR2 SYDVKM. The CDR3 loop spans 15 amino acids. The CDR3 coding sequence is TGTGCCAGCAGCATCACCGGACAGGGGGCTGTAGGCTACACCTTC. Residues: CASSITGQGAVGYTF.

The chain links TRBV18 to TRBJ1-1, with D unresolved. Germline CDR1 reads KGHSH; CDR2 reads LQKENI. This CDR3 is built from 15 residues. Trimming removed 0 bases from V and 1 base from J, with 9 bases in between. CDR3 residues: CASSPPSRRNTEAFF. The CDR3 DNA reads as TGTGCCAGCTCACCACCGAGTCGGAGGAACACTGAAGCTTTCTTT.

The chain combines TRBV7-8 with TRBJ2-1, with 7 bases matching TRBD1. The germline V gene encodes CDR1 SGHVS and CDR2 FQNEAQ. This CDR3 is built from 15 residues. Trimming at V came to 2 bases and at J to 5 bases, leaving 6 bases not matched to a gene. As DNA, the CDR3 is TGTGCCAGCAGCTTATCCAGGGGGTTTGACAATGAGCAGTTCTTC. As protein: CASSLSRGFDNEQFF.

The count of this clone is one. The J gene is TRBJ1-1, the V gene TRBV28, with D possibly being TRBD1 (5 bases). The CDR3 loop spans 15 amino acids. Germline CDR1 and CDR2: MDHEN and SYDVKM. Trimming left V 6 bases short and J 8 bases short, with 22 bases between. The CDR3 protein is CASSLLEGPPVEAFF. CDR3 coding DNA: TGTGCCAGCAGCCTATTGGAGGGGCCTCCGGTAGAAGCTTTCTTT.

This chain links TRBV12-3 or TRBV12-4 with TRBJ1-3; 7 bases match TRBD1. The CDR3 consists of 13 residues. V trimming: 6 bases; J trimming: 7 bases; junction bases outside the gene matches: 6. The CDR3 is CASSWTGRNTIYF. DNA of the CDR3: TGTGCCAGCAGCTGGACAGGCAGGAACACCATATATTTT.

The chain has TRBV2 and TRBJ2-5; TRBD1 might be the D (6 bases). Germline V CDR1 and CDR2: SNHLY, FYNNEI. V was clipped by 6 bases and J by 4 bases, with 12 bases between them. This CDR3 is 13 amino acids long. CDR3 coding DNA: TGTGCCAGCAGACTCGACAGGAGAGAGACCCAGTACTTC. Residues: CASRLDRRETQYF.

As concerns this clone: Distinct nucleotide sequences in the sample also encode this CDR3. The chain is built from TRBV5-1 and TRBJ1-1; TRBD1 agrees at 7 bases. The CDR3 extends over 14 amino acids. The germline V gene encodes CDR1 SGHRS and CDR2 YFSETQ. V was clipped by 0 bases and J by 2 bases; unmatched bases: 1. The CDR3 bases are TGCGCCAGCAGCTTGGACAGGGGTAACACTGAAGCTTTCTTT. This gives the protein CASSLDRGNTEAFF.

J is TRBJ2-7 and V is TRBV5-4, with 11 bases identical to TRBD2. The CDR3 is made up of 16 amino acids. CDR1 SGHNT and CDR2 YYREEE come from the germline V gene (reference sequence). J gave up 4 bases and V 2 bases, and 8 bases lay outside the gene matches. CDR3 bases: TGTGCCAGCAGCTTAAATAGCGGGAGGGCCGGGTACGAGCAGTACTTC. It translates to CASSLNSGRAGYEQYF.